This T cell receptor beta chain was profiled in a study of blood T cell repertoires in COVID-19. In the study overall: Two consecutive negative NP/OP PCR tests, clearance, or resolved symptoms defined Cohort 3 recovery. The analysed material was cDNA or gDNA that came from T cells, B-cell-depleted T cells, or PBMCs.

Only in-frame clones appear in the TCRdb table, and some are missing; sequencing was by immunoSEQ multiplex PCR. This sample has over 250,000 clones, with approximately 90% found just once. Recruits, aged roughly 18 to 90 years, lived in under 25 US areas. The germline V gene has CDR1 MNHEY and CDR2 SMNVEV (reference sequence). J was trimmed by 6 bases and V by 3 bases; bases with no gene match: 10. This CDR3 contains 18 residues. The TCR originated in a woman aged 60-75 years in a cohort exposed to, infected with or recovered from COVID-19 (not recorded which). The sequencing sample was made of PBMCs or T cells enriched from blood (not recorded which). The chain uses TRBV27 and TRBJ2-2; 13 nucleotides align to TRBD2. The CDR3: CASSFVLAGGPGPGELFF. The CDR3 coding sequence is TGTGCCAGCAGTTTTGTACTAGCGGGAGGGCCGGGGCCCGGGGAGCTGTTTTTT.